This TCR beta chain is from a study of blood T cell repertoires in COVID-19. V was clipped by 1 base and J by 0 bases, with 10 bases between them. This CDR3 is 16 amino acids long. Germline V gives CDR1 SGHVS, CDR2 FQNEAQ. Clones were sequenced by immunoSEQ multiplex PCR, and TCRdb holds only the in-frame ones, with some missing. This sample has roughly 140,000 clones; about 85% occur once, and the top ten carry approximately 40%. This TCR was sampled from a human donor in a cohort sampled during active COVID-19. The chain recombines TRBV7-8 with TRBJ2-1; no clear D gene. The material sequenced was peripheral blood. CDR3 in amino acids: CASSLGPPSSYNEQFF. In nucleotides, the CDR3 is TGTGCCAGCAGCTTAGGCCCACCGAGCTCCTACAATGAGCAGTTCTTC.